These T cell receptor beta chains were read from a single sample in a study of blood T cells in healthy people across ages. TCRdb recomputed calls from the 5' RACE reads with MiXCR, one row per CDR3 protein. The profile shows hundreds of thousands of distinct CDR3 sequences, approximately 60% of them singletons. The sample consisted of blood. These receptors came from a man aged 40-49 years in good health. Both conserved end residues are part of each CDR3. Fields, in order: V gene, J gene, D gene, CDR3 protein. The D gene is left open where the match is weak.

>TRBV27|TRBJ1-2|.
CASSLAPHREHGYTF
>TRBV7-8|TRBJ2-5|.
CASSLQQTALSETQYF
>TRBV7-2|TRBJ2-7|TRBD2
CASRRGLAGEQQYF
>TRBV28|TRBJ1-2|TRBD1
CASNRPGQGNYGYTF
>TRBV20-1|TRBJ1-1|.
CSARALGDTEAFF
>TRBV10-3|TRBJ2-7|TRBD1
CAISQGTGREQYF
>TRBV10-3|TRBJ1-5|.
CAIRTTDGSNQPQHF
>TRBV9|TRBJ1-5|TRBD1
CASGTGDQPQHF
>TRBV20-1|TRBJ2-1|.
CSASWAGTSPNEQFF
>TRBV4-2|TRBJ2-5|TRBD2
CASSQDLLAGGADQETQYF
>TRBV20-1|.|TRBD2
CSASERLAAYEQYF
>TRBV20-1|TRBJ2-3|TRBD2
CSARVFKAGVTDTQYF
>TRBV5-5|TRBJ2-5|TRBD2
CASSFAGLAGRAETQYF
>TRBV29-1|TRBJ1-2|.
CSVGTSNYGYTF
>TRBV3-1|TRBJ2-3|TRBD1
CASSQGVIRGSGRDTQYF
>TRBV6-2/TRBV6-3|TRBJ2-7|TRBD1
CASLRDRAWDLTYEQYF
>TRBV24-1|TRBJ2-7|.
CATSVPYEQYF